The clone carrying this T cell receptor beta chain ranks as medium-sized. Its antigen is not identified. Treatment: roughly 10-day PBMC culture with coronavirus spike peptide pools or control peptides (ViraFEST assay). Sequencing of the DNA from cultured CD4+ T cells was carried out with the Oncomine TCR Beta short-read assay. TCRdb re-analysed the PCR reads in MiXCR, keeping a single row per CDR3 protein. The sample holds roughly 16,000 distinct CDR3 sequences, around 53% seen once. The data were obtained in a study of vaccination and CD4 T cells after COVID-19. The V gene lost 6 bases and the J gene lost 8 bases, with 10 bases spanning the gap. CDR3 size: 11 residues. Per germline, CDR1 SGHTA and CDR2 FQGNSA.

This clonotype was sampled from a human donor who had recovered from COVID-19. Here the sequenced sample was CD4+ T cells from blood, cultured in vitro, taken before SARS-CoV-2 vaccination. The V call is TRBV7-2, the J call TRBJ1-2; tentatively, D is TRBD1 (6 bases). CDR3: CASRQGGGYTF. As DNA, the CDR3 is TGTGCCAGCAGACAGGGAGGAGGCTACACCTTC.